This record looks at one T cell receptor (beta chain) sequence and its context. Antigen unknown. The protocol was immunoSEQ multiplex PCR, while the TCRdb copy is restricted to in-frame clones and leaves out a portion. The data show about 20,000 clones, over 60% seen once. The data were taken from a study of PD-1 blockade in classical Hodgkin lymphoma. Study-level results: By C4D1, diversity of CD4+ TCRs had risen significantly, whereas that of CD8+ TCRs had not. Patients newly diagnosed and complete responders had comparable baseline diversity. TCR diversity at baseline was reported to be reduced in newly diagnosed patients relative to healthy donors. Among the patients, those starting nivolumab under 1 year after ASCT were excluded.

Trimming left V 0 bases short and J 6 bases short, with 15 bases between. Germline V gives CDR1 SGHDN, CDR2 FVKESK. The CDR3 is 15 amino acids. As for time point: cycle 4 day 1 (C4D1), after 6 weeks of nivolumab. Every single patient, without exception, relapsed after autologous stem cell transplantation, and brentuximab vedotin exposure varied. The sequencing used peripheral blood mononuclear cells (PBMCs), collected before the fourth cycle of nivolumab. This sequence was found in a human donor with classical Hodgkin lymphoma. The gene calls are TRBV14 and TRBJ2-7, with D hard to call. The CDR3 nucleotides are TGTGCCAGCAGCCAAGATTCGGGTTTCCGGGCCGAGCAGTACTTC. Residues: CASSQDSGFRAEQYF.